The present TCR beta chain was sequenced within a study of a mutant IDH1 vaccine in newly diagnosed glioma (dated by TCRdb to the early 2020s). Regarding the complete study: Patients were given eight vaccinations, in weeks 1, 3, 5, 7, 11, 15, 19 and 23, which matched visits V03 through V10. Peripheral blood was drawn at six visits: V03 (baseline), V05, V07, V10, V12 and V13. Prior to enrollment, patients had been given standard therapy consisting of radiotherapy alone, temozolomide alone, or radiochemotherapy with temozolomide, with the combination given to most patients. The 30 to 40 treated patients were roughly 62% male and roughly 40% female, with a mean age of approximately 40 years. Longitudinal TCRB deep sequencing was done for about two dozen treated patients, wherever samples were available for exploratory analyses. Vaccination started 4-6 weeks after radiotherapy alone, or was given together with temozolomide cycles in the groups whose treatment included chemotherapy.

Libraries were prepared through the immunoSEQ multiplex PCR assay. Rearranged TCR beta chain sequences were amplified with the hsTCRB Kit following the manufacturer's protocol. An Illumina MiSeq was used to sequence the TCRB libraries. For the original study's pipeline: The proprietary platform of the kit vendor was used for demultiplexing, trimming and gene mapping. TCRdb's version of the immuneACCESS table is confined to in-frame rearrangements and falls short of the full clone set. An unresolved V gene accounts for under half of the shortfall where checked; the remainder is of unknown origin. The D gene and trimming were derived from the DNA, and the V and J assignments and clone size from that table. Here the sample has over 50,000 clones; 90% occur a single time. Around 4.4% of the sample is in the top ten clones. On this clone itself: Its specific antigen is unknown. No base-level quality is on record; no much larger clone is a single base apart.

Study-wide findings and limitations: The authors noted that analyses of patient blood samples could not be reproduced because of sample limitations. Selection of PBMC samples for TCRB deep sequencing was based on availability. No apparent relationship was observed between pseudoprogression and alterations in the top peripheral T cell clonotypes detected by TCRB sequencing. Across multiple MHC alleles, vaccine-induced immune responses were seen in 85% to 95% of patients.

The time point label, read with the paper, signifies: week 5, during vaccination. Every vaccine dose consisted of 300 ug of a 20-mer mutant IDH1 peptide in Montanide, administered subcutaneously together with topical imiquimod. All donors had newly diagnosed IDH1-mutant astrocytomas of WHO grade 3 or 4 that showed loss of nuclear ATRX. The samples were drawn from NOA16, a multicentre, single-arm, open-label phase I trial in Germany that tested a mutant IDH1 peptide vaccine in humans for the first time. Genomic DNA for TCRB sequencing was isolated from EDTA blood with the DNeasy Blood and Tissue Kit. Counted from cysteine to phenylalanine, this CDR3 has 13 amino acids. The DNA shown is the 39-base CDR3, in frame from base 1. CDR1 and CDR2 were assigned from the germline V gene as SGHRS and YFSETQ. At the junction V is shortened by 2 bases and J by 5 bases, with 10 bases in between.

The sample consisted of PBMCs, taken from a glioma patient whose treatment included an IDH1 peptide vaccine. The receptor's source is a woman aged 40-49 years with glioma. The rearrangement combines TRBV5-1 with TRBJ1-2; there is no confident call for the D gene. The DNA sequence reads TGCGCCAGCAGCTTACAAGTTAGTTATGGCTACACCTTC. Its translation reads: CASSLQVSYGYTF.